The 32 T cell receptor beta chains in this list originate from one sample, sequenced in a study of T cells expressing NK-cell markers. TCRdb derives one entry per CDR3 protein from the 5' RACE reads, leaving out DNA. This sample's table has some 190,000 distinct CDR3 sequences. The sample taken for sequencing was blood T cells: a sorted CD56 or NKG2C T cell subset, CD4+ or CD8+ T cells, or bulk PBMC T cells (not recorded which). These receptors were collected from a man aged 18-75 years in good health.

This chain links TRBV6-4 with TRBJ2-1. Germline assignment: CDR1 MRHNA and CDR2 SNTAGT. This CDR3 is 16 amino acids long. CDR3 loop: CASSDSATPSYNEQFF.

The chain joins TRBV19 to TRBJ2-7; TCRdb proposes TRBD2, but this gene call is untestable without DNA. CDR3 length equals 11 residues. Germline-derived CDR1 and CDR2 are LNHDA and SQIVND (reference sequence). The CDR3 here is CASSWRGEQYF.

The rearrangement links TRBV29-1 to TRBJ2-2; TCRdb proposes TRBD1, but this gene call is untestable without DNA. The CDR3 covers 15 residues. CDR1 and CDR2 from the germline V gene are SQVTM and ANQGSEA. CDR3: CSAREVGERGGELFF.

The rearrangement joins TRBV5-5 to TRBJ1-1; TCRdb picks TRBD1, but there is no DNA to check that call. The V gene's germline CDR1 is SGHKS and CDR2 YYEKEE (reference sequence). There are 18 residues in the CDR3. CDR3 sequence: CASSLRPDRALGNTEAFF.

V usage is TRBV9 and J usage is TRBJ1-5; TCRdb's D call, TRBD1, is unchecked because there is no DNA. This CDR3 spans 14 amino acids. CDR1 and CDR2 from the germline V gene are SGDLS and YYNGEE. The CDR3 is CASSAGAVNQPQHF.

This sequence joins TRBV7-9 and TRBJ1-4; TCRdb returns TRBD1, unconfirmable since there is no DNA. CDR1 is SEHNR, CDR2 FQNEAQ, per germline (reference sequence). The CDR3 has 15 amino acids. CDR3 region: CASSATGFANEKLFF.

The chain couples TRBV14 to TRBJ2-2. This CDR3 has 14 amino acids. CDR1 SGHDN and CDR2 FVKESK come from the germline V gene. Here the CDR3 reads CASSQVLNTGELFF.

The V call is TRBV6-1, the J call TRBJ2-5; checking the TCRdb D call of TRBD2 is not possible without DNA. There are 15 residues in the CDR3. Germline V gives CDR1 MNHNS, CDR2 SASEGT. The CDR3 loop reads CASRVGGEVQETQYF.

The rearrangement links TRBV7-8 to TRBJ2-4. The germline V gene has CDR1 SGHVS and CDR2 FQNEAQ. This CDR3 is built from 16 residues. CDR3 sequence reads: CASSLEAFSAKNIQYF.

The chain employs TRBV2 and TRBJ2-1; lacking DNA, the TRBD2 call made by TCRdb goes unchecked. CDR1 SNHLY and CDR2 FYNNEI come from the germline V gene. This CDR3 region has 14 residues. The CDR3 protein is CASTPSGGLVEQFF.

The rearrangement links TRBV28 to TRBJ2-7; the TCRdb D gene call, TRBD2, has no DNA to confirm it. The CDR3 sequence is 15 residues long. CDR1 is MDHEN, CDR2 SYDVKM, per germline. The CDR3 loop reads CASSLLAGPLYEQYF.

The V call is TRBV3-1, the J call TRBJ2-7; TCRdb names TRBD2, which stays unverified in the absence of DNA. Germline CDR1 LGHDT, CDR2 YNNKEL (reference sequence). The CDR3 is 14 residues long. CDR3 region: CASSRPGGLYEQYF.

This chain links TRBV29-1 with TRBJ2-5; TCRdb's D call, TRBD2, is unchecked because there is no DNA. This CDR3 contains 16 residues. The germline V gene encodes CDR1 SQVTM and CDR2 ANQGSEA. CDR3 amino acids: CSVEVFGPLQAETQYF.

The chain links TRBV4-2 to TRBJ1-5. The germline CDR1 and CDR2 sequences are LGHNA and YNFKEQ. The CDR3 sequence is 16 residues long. This CDR3 is CASSQEVGYSNQPQHF.

V and J are TRBV4-2 and TRBJ2-3. This CDR3 is built from 14 residues. CDR1 LGHNA and CDR2 YNFKEQ come from the germline V gene. The CDR3 protein is CASSQALQSDTQYF.

V usage is TRBV18 and J usage is TRBJ2-1; TCRdb's D call, TRBD2, is unchecked because there is no DNA. This CDR3 is 18 amino acids long. Per germline, CDR1 KGHSH and CDR2 LQKENI. Here the CDR3 reads CASSPGLAGGTSYNEQFF.

V is TRBV7-8 and J is TRBJ2-1; TCRdb's D call of TRBD2 is untestable without DNA. The germline gives CDR1 SGHVS, CDR2 FQNEAQ. CDR3 length: 18 amino acids. The CDR3 loop reads CASSLASSGGTSYNEQFF. Full variable domain (rest looked up from reference TRBV7-8 and TRBJ2-1): GAGVSQSPRYKVAKRGQDVALRCDPISGHVSLFWYQQALGQGPEFLTYFQNEAQLDKSGLPSDRFFAERPEGSVSTLKIQRTQQEDSAVYLCASSLASSGGTSYNEQFFGPGTRLTVL.

This rearrangement joins TRBV6-1 to TRBJ1-1; TCRdb lists TRBD1, though no DNA is available to test this call. The germline V gene has CDR1 MNHNS and CDR2 SASEGT. The CDR3 is 13 residues long. This chain's CDR3 is CASPGRLNTEAFF.

The chain recombines TRBV15 with TRBJ2-3. CDR1 LNHNV and CDR2 YYDKDF come from the germline V gene (reference sequence). The CDR3 consists of 13 residues. Here the CDR3 reads CATSTGSTDTQYF.

The CDR3 protein is CASSLVAGQGATGELFF. The V and J genes are TRBV27 and TRBJ2-2; TCRdb calls TRBD1, which cannot be checked without DNA. This CDR3 is 17 amino acids long. Germline V CDR1 and CDR2: MNHEY, SMNVEV (reference sequence).

The CDR3: CAISEVRGSSYNEQFF. The genes are TRBV10-3 and TRBJ2-1; TCRdb outputs TRBD2, but without DNA this stays unchecked. Germline-derived CDR1 and CDR2 are ENHRY and SYGVKD. This CDR3 is 16 amino acids long.

V usage is TRBV4-1 and J usage is TRBJ2-1; TCRdb names TRBD1, which stays unverified in the absence of DNA. The CDR3 runs to 14 residues. Germline values: CDR1 MGHRA, CDR2 YSYEKL. This CDR3 reads CASSQVGLRDEQFF.

The chain has TRBV7-9 and TRBJ1-2; the D call from TCRdb, TRBD1, cannot be confirmed without DNA. This CDR3 spans 14 amino acids. The germline V gene encodes CDR1 SEHNR and CDR2 FQNEAQ (reference sequence). The CDR3 protein is CASYPPPGQLGYTF.

V gene TRBV19 combines with J gene TRBJ2-7; TCRdb's D call of TRBD1 is untestable without DNA. CDR1 and CDR2 (germline): LNHDA, SQIVND (reference sequence). CDR3 size: 13 residues. CDR3 loop: CASSVDRYNEQYF.

V is TRBV5-5 and J is TRBJ1-1. This CDR3 contains 13 residues. The germline V gene has CDR1 SGHKS and CDR2 YYEKEE (reference sequence). CDR3 sequence: CASSAKAYTEAFF.

The V gene is TRBV4-1, the J gene TRBJ2-1; with no DNA, the TCRdb D assignment of TRBD2 cannot be verified. The CDR3 sequence is 15 residues long. The germline gives CDR1 MGHRA, CDR2 YSYEKL. Here the CDR3 reads CASSQFGTSTNEQFF.

This chain connects TRBV11-3 to TRBJ1-1; TCRdb's assignment of TRBD1 cannot be checked, as there is no DNA. CDR3 length equals 14 residues. Germline V gene data show CDR1 as SGHNT and CDR2 as YENEEA. The CDR3: CASSVGGQYTEAFF. The whole variable domain, filled in from reference TRBV11-3 and TRBJ1-1, reads EAGVVQSPRYKIIEKKQPVAFWCNPISGHNTLYWYLQNLGQGPELLIRYENEEAVDDSQLPKDRFSAERLKGVDSTLKIQPAELGDSAVYLCASSVGGQYTEAFFGQGTRLTVV.

The CDR3 region is CASSKQGKSYEQYF. This chain joins TRBV5-1 and TRBJ2-7; without DNA, the TCRdb call of TRBD1 cannot be checked. Germline lookup yields CDR1 SGHRS and CDR2 YFSETQ. This CDR3 has 14 residues. The full variable domain, its missing parts supplied by reference TRBV5-1 and TRBJ2-7, is KAGVTQTPRYLIKTRGQQVTLSCSPISGHRSVSWYQQTPGQGLQFLFEYFSETQRNKGNFPGRFSGRQFSNSRSEMNVSTLELGDSALYLCASSKQGKSYEQYFGPGTRLTVT.

The chain carries TRBV7-9 and TRBJ2-3. Germline V gene sequence: CDR1 SEHNR, CDR2 FQNEAQ (reference sequence). This CDR3 contains 17 residues. CDR3: CASSLVRPGFWLDTQYF.

V gene TRBV28 combines with J gene TRBJ2-4; TCRdb returns TRBD1, unconfirmable since there is no DNA. CDR1 MDHEN and CDR2 SYDVKM come from the germline V gene. CDR3 length equals 11 residues. The CDR3 loop reads CASSSDRAQYF. Together with reference TRBV28 and TRBJ2-4, the CDR3 gives the full variable domain: DVKVTQSSRYLVKRTGEKVFLECVQDMDHENMFWYRQDPGLGLRLIYFSYDVKMKEKGDIPEGYSVSREKKERFSLILESASTNQTSMYLCASSSDRAQYFGAGTRLSVL.

V usage is TRBV5-6 and J usage is TRBJ2-5; the D call from TCRdb, TRBD2, cannot be confirmed without DNA. CDR3 length: 14 amino acids. Germline CDR1 and CDR2: SGHDT and YYEEEE. This CDR3 is CASSLGGVGETQYF. Using reference TRBV5-6 and TRBJ2-5 for the parts outside the CDR3, the full variable domain is DAGVTQSPTHLIKTRGQQVTLRCSPKSGHDTVSWYQQALGQGPQFIFQYYEEEERQRGNFPDRFSGHQFPNYSSELNVNALLLGDSALYLCASSLGGVGETQYFGPGTRLLVL.

This rearrangement joins TRBV5-1 to TRBJ2-5; TCRdb's D call, TRBD1, is unchecked because there is no DNA. The CDR3 runs 15 residues. CDR1 is SGHRS, CDR2 YFSETQ, per germline. CDR3 sequence reads: CASSLGDKPQETQYF.